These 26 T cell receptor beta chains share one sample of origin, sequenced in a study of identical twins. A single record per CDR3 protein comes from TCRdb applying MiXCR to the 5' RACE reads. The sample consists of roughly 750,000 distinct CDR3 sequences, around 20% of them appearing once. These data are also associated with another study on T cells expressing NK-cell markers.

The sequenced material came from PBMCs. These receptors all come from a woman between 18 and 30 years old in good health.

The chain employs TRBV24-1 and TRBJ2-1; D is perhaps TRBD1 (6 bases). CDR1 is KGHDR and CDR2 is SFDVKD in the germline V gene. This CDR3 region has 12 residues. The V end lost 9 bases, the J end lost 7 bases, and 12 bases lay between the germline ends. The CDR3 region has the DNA TGTGCCACCGGAAACAGGGAGAATGAGCAGTTCTTC. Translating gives CATGNRENEQFF.

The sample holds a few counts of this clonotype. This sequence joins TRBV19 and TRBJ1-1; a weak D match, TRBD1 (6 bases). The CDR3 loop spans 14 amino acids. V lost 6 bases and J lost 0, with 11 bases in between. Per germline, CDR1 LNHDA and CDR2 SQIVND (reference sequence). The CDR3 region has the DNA TGTGCCAGTAGCCGAACAGGGATGAACACTGAAGCTTTCTTT. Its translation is CASSRTGMNTEAFF.

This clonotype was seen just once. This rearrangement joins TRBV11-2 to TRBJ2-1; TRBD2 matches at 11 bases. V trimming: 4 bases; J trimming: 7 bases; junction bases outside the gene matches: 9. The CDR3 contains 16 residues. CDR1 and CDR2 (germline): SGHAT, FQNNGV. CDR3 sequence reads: CASSSYSGRAGNEQFF. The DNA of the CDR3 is TGTGCCAGCAGCTCCTATAGCGGGAGGGCCGGGAATGAGCAGTTCTTC.

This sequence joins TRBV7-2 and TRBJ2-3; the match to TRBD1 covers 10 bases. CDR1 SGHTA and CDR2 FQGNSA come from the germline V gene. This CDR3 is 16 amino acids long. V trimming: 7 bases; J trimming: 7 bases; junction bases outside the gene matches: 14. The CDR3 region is CASNHPGWDRGNTQYF. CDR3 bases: TGTGCCAGCAATCACCCTGGCTGGGACAGGGGTAATACGCAGTATTTT.

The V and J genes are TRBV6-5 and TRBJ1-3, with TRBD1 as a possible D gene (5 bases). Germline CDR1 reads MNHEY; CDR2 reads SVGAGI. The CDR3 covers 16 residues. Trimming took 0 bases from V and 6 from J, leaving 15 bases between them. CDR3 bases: TGTGCCAGCAGTTACTCGGCCAGGGAAATTACAAACACCATATATTTT. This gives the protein CASSYSAREITNTIYF.

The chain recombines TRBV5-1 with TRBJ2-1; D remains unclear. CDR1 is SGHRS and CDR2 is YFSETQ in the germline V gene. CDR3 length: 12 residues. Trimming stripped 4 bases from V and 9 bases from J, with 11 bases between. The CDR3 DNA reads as TGCGCCAGCAGCCCTAGTTTATCTGAGCAGTTCTTC. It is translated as CASSPSLSEQFF.

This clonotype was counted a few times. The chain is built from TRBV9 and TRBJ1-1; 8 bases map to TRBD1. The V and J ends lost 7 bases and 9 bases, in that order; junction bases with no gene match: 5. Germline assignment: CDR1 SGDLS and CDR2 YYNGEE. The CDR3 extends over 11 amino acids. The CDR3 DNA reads TGTGCCAGCGGAGGCAGGGGGCAAGCTTTCTTT. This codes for CASGGRGQAFF.

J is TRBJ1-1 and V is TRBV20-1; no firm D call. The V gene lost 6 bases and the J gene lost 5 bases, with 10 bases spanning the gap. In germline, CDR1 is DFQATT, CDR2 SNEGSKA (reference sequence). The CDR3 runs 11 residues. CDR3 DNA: TGCAGTGCAAGAAGGCGAACTGAAGCTTTCTTT. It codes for CSARRRTEAFF.

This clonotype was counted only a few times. The CDR3 sequence is CAWITMGGGPDNEQFF. CDR3 DNA: TGTGCCTGGATCACTATGGGGGGCGGGCCAGACAATGAGCAGTTCTTC. The chain couples TRBV30 to TRBJ2-1; D may match TRBD1 or TRBD2 (6 bases each). The CDR3 contains 16 residues. V dropped 4 bases and J dropped 5 bases, with 21 bases sitting between them. CDR1 and CDR2 from the germline V gene are GTSNPN and SVGIG (reference sequence).

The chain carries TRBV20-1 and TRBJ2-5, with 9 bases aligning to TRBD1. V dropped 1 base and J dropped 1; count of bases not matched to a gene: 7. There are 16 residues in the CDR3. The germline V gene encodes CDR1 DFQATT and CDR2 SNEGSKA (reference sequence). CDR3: CSARVKQGALQETQYF. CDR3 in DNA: TGCAGTGCTAGAGTAAAACAGGGGGCTCTCCAAGAGACCCAGTACTTC.

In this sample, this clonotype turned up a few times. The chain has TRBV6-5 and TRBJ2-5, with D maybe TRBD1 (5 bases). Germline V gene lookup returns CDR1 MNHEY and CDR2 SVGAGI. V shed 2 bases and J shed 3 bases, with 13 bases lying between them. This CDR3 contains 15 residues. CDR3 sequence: CASSYPQGTKETQYF. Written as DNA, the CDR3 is TGTGCCAGCAGTTACCCGCAGGGTACGAAAGAGACCCAGTACTTC.

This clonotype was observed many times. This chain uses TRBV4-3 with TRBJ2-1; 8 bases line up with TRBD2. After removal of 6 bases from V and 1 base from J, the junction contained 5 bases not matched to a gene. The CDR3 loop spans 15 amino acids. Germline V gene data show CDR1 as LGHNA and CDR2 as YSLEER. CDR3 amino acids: CASSSLAVSYNEQFF. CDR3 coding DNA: TGCGCCAGCAGTTCACTAGCGGTGTCCTACAATGAGCAGTTCTTC.

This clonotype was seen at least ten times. The CDR3 sequence is CSAEDRGDYGYTF. The DNA for the CDR3 is TGCAGTGCCGAGGACAGGGGCGACTATGGCTACACCTTC. This chain connects TRBV20-1 to TRBJ1-2; 9 positions agree with TRBD1. V lost 6 bases to trimming and J lost 3 bases; unmatched junction nucleotides: 5. This CDR3 contains 13 residues. CDR1 DFQATT and CDR2 SNEGSKA come from the germline V gene (reference sequence).

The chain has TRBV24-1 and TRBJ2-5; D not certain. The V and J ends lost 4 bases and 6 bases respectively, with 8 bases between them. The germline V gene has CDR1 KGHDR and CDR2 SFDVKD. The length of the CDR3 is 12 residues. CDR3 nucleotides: TGTGCCACCAGTGACATAGGAAAGACCCAGTACTTC. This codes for CATSDIGKTQYF.

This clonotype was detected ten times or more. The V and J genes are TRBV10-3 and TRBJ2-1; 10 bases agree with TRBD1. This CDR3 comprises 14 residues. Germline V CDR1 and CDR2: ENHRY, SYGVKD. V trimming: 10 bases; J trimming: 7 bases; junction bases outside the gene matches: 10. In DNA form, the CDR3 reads TGTGCCACGTCCCGACAGGGGGCGGGGAATGAGCAGTTCTTC. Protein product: CATSRQGAGNEQFF.

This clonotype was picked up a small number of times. The CDR3 DNA sequence: TGTGCCAGCAGCCCCAAAACCGGGACTAGCGGGAGCAACACCGGGGAGCTGTTTTTT. This gives the protein CASSPKTGTSGSNTGELFF. This chain uses TRBV9 with TRBJ2-2, with 14 bases identical to TRBD2. The CDR3 is 19 residues long. Trimming removed 4 bases from V and 2 bases from J; junction bases left unmatched: 10. Looked up from germline, CDR1 is SGDLS and CDR2 is YYNGEE.

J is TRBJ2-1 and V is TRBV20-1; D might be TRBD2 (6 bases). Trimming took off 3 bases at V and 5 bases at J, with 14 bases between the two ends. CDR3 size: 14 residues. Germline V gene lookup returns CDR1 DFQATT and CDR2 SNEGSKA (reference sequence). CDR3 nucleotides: TGCAGTGCTAGTGATAGCGGAACGAACAATGAGCAGTTCTTC. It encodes CSASDSGTNNEQFF.

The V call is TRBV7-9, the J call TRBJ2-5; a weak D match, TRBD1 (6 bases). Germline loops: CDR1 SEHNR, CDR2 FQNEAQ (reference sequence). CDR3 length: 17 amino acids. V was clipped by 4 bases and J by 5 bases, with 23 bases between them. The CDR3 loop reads CASSYSQGPGGQETQYF. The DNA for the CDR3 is TGTGCCAGCAGCTACTCTCAGGGGCCTGGGGGCCAGGAGACCCAGTACTTC. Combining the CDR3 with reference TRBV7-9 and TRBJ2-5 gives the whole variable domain DTGVSQNPRHKITKRGQNVTFRCDPISEHNRLYWYRQTLGQGPEFLTYFQNEAQLEKSRLLSDRFSAERPKGSFSTLEIQRTEQGDSAMYLCASSYSQGPGGQETQYFGPGTRLLVL.

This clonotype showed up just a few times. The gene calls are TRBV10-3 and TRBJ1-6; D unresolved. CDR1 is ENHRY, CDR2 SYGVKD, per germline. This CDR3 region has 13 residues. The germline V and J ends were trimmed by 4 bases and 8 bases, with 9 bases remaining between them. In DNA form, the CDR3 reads TGTGCCATCAGTGGATTTCACGATTCACCCCTCCACTTT. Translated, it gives CAISGFHDSPLHF.

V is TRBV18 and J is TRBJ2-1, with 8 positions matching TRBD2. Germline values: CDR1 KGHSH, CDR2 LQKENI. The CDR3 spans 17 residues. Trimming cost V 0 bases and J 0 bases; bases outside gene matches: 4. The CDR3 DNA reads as TGTGCCAGCTCACCACCGGGGACTAGAAGCTCCTACAATGAGCAGTTCTTC. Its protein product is CASSPPGTRSSYNEQFF.

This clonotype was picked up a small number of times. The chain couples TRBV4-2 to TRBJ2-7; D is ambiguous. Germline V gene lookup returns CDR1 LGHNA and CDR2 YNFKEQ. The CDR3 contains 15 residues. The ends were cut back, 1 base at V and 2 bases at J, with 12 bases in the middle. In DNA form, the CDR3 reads TGTGCCAGCAGCCAAGGTTGGACGGGCGCCTACGAGCAGTACTTC. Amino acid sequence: CASSQGWTGAYEQYF.

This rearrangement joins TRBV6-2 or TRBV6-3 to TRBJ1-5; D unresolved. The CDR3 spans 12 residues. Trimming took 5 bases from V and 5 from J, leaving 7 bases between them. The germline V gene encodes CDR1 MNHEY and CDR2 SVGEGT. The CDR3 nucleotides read TGTGCCAGCAGTGCGAGCGATCAGCCCCAGCATTTT. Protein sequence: CASSASDQPQHF.

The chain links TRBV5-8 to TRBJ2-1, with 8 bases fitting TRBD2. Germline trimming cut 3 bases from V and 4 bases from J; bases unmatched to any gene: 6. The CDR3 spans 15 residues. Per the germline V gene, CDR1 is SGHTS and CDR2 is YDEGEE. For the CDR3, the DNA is TGTGCCAGCAGCTCCGGGACTAGGCCTTACAATGAGCAGTTCTTC. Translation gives CASSSGTRPYNEQFF.

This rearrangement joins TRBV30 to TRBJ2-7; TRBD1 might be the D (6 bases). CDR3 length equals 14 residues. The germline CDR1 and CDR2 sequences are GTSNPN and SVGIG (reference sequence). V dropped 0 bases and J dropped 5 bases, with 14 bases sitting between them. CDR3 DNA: TGTGCCTGGAGTGTAGGCAGGGGAGACCACGAGCAGTACTTC. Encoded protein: CAWSVGRGDHEQYF.

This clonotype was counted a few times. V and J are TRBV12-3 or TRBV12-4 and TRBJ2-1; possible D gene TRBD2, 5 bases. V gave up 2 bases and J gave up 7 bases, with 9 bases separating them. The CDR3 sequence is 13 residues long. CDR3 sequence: CASSLQWRNEQFF. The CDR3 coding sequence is TGTGCCAGCAGTTTACAGTGGAGGAATGAGCAGTTCTTC.

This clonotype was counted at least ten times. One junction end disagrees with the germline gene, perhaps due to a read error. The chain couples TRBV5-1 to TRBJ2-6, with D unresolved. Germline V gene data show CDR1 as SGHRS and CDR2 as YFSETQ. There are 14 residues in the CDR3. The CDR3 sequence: CASSLGSGANVLTF. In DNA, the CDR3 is TGTGCCAGCAGCTTGGGCTCTGGGGCCAACGTCCTGACTTTC.